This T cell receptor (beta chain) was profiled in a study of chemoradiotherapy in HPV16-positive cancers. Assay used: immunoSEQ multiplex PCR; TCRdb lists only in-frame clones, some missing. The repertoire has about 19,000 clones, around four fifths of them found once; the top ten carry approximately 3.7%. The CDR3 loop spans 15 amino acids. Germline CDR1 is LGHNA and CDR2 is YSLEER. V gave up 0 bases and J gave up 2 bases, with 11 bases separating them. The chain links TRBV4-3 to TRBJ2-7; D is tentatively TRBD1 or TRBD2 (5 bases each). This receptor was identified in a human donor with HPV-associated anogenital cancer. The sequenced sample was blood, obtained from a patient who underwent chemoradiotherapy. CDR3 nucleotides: TGCGCCAGCAGCCAAGAGAGGGGTTTAGCCTACGAGCAGTACTTC. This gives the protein CASSQERGLAYEQYF.